Listed below are T cell receptor beta chains from one sample, sequenced in a study of T cell responses to AZD1222 COVID-19 vaccine. TCRdb keeps only in-frame clones here, not all; method: immunoSEQ multiplex PCR. This sample has fewer than 200,000 clones, with approximately 90% found just once. Sequences were derived from peripheral blood, sampled 28 days after the second dose of the MenACWY control vaccine. The receptors come from an adult who received the MenACWY meningococcal vaccine as a control. Both conserved end residues are trimmed from each CDR3.

V gene: TRBV15; J gene: TRBJ1-3; CDR3 length: 15; CDR3 protein: ATSRDRSVSSGNTIY
V gene: TRBV29-1; J gene: TRBJ2-7; CDR3 length: 10; CDR3 protein: SVAGQTYEQY
V gene: TRBV30; J gene: TRBJ1-3; CDR3 length: 8; CDR3 protein: ASPRNTIY
V gene: TRBV15; J gene: TRBJ2-1; CDR3 length: 12; CDR3 protein: ATSRDSRGREQF
V gene: TRBV6-1; J gene: TRBJ1-1; CDR3 length: 9; CDR3 protein: ASSEVTEAF
V gene: TRBV27; J gene: TRBJ2-7; CDR3 length: 12; CDR3 protein: ASKRPGQGDEQY
V gene: TRBV4-3; J gene: TRBJ1-2; CDR3 length: 14; CDR3 protein: ASSQDGDSPNYGYT
V gene: TRBV10-3; J gene: TRBJ2-3; CDR3 length: 11; CDR3 protein: ATRTSATDTQY
V gene: TRBV6-5; J gene: TRBJ2-3; CDR3 length: 12; CDR3 protein: ASGAGLSTDTQY
V gene: TRBV6-2/TRBV6-3; J gene: TRBJ2-1; CDR3 length: 13; CDR3 protein: ASSYSNPAGHEQF